This T cell receptor (beta chain) is drawn from a study of technical replicates of blood from a few donors. The germline V gene has CDR1 KGHSH and CDR2 LQKENI. V lost 4 bases, J lost 4 bases, and 4 bases stayed unmatched. The CDR3 spans 14 residues. Sequencing was performed with immunoSEQ multiplex PCR; in TCRdb, only in-frame clones are kept and a portion is missing. Of 95,000 or so clones listed, 85% to 95% are singletons. The sequence was obtained from a human donor in good health. Sample: T cells isolated from PBMCs. The rearrangement joins TRBV18 to TRBJ2-3, with 8 bases identical to TRBD1. CDR3: CASSLQGGPDTQYF. CDR3 coding DNA: TGTGCCAGCTCACTACAGGGGGGTCCAGATACGCAGTATTTT.